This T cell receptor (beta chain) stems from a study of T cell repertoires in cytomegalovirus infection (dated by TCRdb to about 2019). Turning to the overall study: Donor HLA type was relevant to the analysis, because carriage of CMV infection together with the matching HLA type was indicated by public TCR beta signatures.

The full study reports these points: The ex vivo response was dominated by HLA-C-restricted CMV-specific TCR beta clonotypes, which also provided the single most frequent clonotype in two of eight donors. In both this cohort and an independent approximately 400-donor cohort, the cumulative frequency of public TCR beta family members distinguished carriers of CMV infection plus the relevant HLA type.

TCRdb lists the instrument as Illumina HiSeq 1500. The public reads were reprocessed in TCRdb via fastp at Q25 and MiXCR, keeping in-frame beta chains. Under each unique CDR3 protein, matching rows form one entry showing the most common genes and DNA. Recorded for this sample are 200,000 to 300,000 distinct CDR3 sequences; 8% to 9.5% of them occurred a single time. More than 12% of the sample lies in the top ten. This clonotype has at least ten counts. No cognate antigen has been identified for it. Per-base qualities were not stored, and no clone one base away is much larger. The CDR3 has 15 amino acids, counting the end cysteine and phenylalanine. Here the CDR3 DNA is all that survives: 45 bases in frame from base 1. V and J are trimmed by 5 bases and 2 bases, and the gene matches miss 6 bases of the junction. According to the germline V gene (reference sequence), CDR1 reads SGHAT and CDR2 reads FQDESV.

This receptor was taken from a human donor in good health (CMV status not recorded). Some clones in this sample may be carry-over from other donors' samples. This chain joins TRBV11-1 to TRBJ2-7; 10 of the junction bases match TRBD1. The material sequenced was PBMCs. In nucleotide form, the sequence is TGTGCCAGCAGCCTTAGAGGGACAGGGGCCTACGAGCAGTACTTC. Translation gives CASSLRGTGAYEQYF. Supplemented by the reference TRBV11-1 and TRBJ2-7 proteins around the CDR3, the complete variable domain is EAEVAQSPRYKITEKSQAVAFWCDPISGHATLYWYRQILGQGPELLVQFQDESVVDDSQLPKDRFSAERLKGVDSTLKIQPAELGDSAMYLCASSLRGTGAYEQYFGPGTRLTVT.